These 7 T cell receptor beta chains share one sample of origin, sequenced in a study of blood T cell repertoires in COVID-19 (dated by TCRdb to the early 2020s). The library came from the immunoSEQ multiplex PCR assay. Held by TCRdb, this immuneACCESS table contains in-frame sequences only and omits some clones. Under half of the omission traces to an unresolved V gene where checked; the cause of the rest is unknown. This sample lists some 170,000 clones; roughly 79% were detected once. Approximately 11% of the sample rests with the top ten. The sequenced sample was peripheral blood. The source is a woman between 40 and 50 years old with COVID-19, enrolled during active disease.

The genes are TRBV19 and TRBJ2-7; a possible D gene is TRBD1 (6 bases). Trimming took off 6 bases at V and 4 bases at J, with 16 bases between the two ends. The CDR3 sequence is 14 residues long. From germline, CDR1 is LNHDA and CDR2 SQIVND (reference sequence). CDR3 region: CASRETGRAYEQYF. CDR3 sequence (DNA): TGTGCCAGTAGAGAGACAGGACGGGCGTACGAGCAGTACTTC.

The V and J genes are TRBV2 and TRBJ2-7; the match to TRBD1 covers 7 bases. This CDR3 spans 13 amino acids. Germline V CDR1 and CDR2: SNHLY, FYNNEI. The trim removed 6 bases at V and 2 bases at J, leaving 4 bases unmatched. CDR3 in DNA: TGTGCCAGCAGCATACAGGGGCCCTACGAGCAGTACGTC. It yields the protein CASSIQGPYEQYV.

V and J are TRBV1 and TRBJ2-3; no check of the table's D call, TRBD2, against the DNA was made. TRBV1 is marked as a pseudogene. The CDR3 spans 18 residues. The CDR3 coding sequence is TGCACCAGCAGCCAAGATAATAGGACTAGATGGGGTCAAAATACGCAGTATTTT. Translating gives CTSSQDNRTRWGQNTQYF.

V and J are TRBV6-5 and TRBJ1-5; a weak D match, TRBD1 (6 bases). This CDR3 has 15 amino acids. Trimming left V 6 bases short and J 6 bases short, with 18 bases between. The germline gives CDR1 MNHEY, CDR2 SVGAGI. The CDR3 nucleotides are TGTGCCAGCAGCAGACAGGCCCCCGGTGGTCAGCCCCAGCATTTT. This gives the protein CASSRQAPGGQPQHF.

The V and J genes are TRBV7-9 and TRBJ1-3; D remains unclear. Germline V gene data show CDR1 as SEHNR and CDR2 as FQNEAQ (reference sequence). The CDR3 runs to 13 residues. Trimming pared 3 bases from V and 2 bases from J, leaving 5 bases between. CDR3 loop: CASSFQAGNTIYF. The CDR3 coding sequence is TGTGCCAGCAGCTTCCAGGCTGGAAACACCATATATTTT. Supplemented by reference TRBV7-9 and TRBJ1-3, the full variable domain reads DTGVSQNPRHKITKRGQNVTFRCDPISEHNRLYWYRQTLGQGPEFLTYFQNEAQLEKSRLLSDRFSAERPKGSFSTLEIQRTEQGDSAMYLCASSFQAGNTIYFGEGSWLTVV.

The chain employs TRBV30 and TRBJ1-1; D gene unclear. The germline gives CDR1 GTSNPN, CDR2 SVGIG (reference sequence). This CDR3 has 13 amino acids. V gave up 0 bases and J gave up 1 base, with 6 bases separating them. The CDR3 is CAWSVGTNTEAFF. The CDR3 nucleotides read TGTGCCTGGAGTGTGGGCACGAACACTGAAGCTTTCTTT.

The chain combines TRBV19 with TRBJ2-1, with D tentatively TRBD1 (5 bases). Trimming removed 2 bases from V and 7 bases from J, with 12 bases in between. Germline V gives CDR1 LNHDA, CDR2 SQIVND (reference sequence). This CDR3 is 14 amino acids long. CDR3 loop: CASSIKGIMNEQFF. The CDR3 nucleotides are TGTGCCAGTAGTATAAAGGGGATCATGAATGAGCAGTTCTTC.